This paragraph covers one T cell receptor (beta chain) sequence. The antigen is undetermined. PCR was performed using 60 Vbeta and 13 Jbeta primers. TCRdb's copy holds only in-frame clones and misses some; the assay was immunoSEQ multiplex PCR. The table lists roughly 180,000 clones, approximately 82% of them singletons. The sample originates from a study of cytomegalovirus exposure and HLA in healthy donors. As for the study in general: There were some 81 million unique TCRs (from HLA-typed donors) in an early data release. Study-wide points: Researchers left out some V segments, among them TRBV6-2 and TRBV6-3, as indistinguishable. TCR beta sequences reportedly predicted most subjects' HLA-A and HLA-B alleles accurately.

CDR3 size: 15 residues. Germline loops: CDR1 SEHNR, CDR2 FQNEAQ (reference sequence). V dropped 5 bases and J dropped 10; count of bases not matched to a gene: 13. This sequence was found in a girl aged 2 to 9 in good health and CMV-seropositive. The chain has TRBV7-9 and TRBJ2-2, with 7 bases lining up with TRBD2. The sequenced material came from PBMCs. This chain's CDR3 is CASSHVGRAYEELFF. For the CDR3, the DNA is TGTGCCAGCAGCCACGTGGGGAGGGCCTACGAGGAGCTGTTTTTT.